This T cell receptor beta chain was recovered during a study of blood T cells in healthy people across ages. Per sample, at least 6 micrograms of total RNA were extracted. The authors ran a second PCR of about 7 to 11 cycles using a sample-barcoded 5' primer and a J-beta primer mix. Each CDR3 protein gets one entry after TCRdb re-called the 5' RACE reads with MiXCR. This sample has 1,800,000 or so distinct CDR3 sequences, with 35% to 50% found just once. This clonotype was detected only a few times. Its specificity is not known. General study findings and limits: Naive T cell percentage showed a strong correlation with the diversity of TCR beta.

Sequences were obtained from blood. The TCR comes from a human donor in good health.

The CDR3: CASSPRQGKYQPQHF. CDR3 nucleotide sequence: TGTGCCAGCAGCCCCCGACAGGGGAAATATCAGCCCCAGCATTTT. V usage is TRBV5-8 and J usage is TRBJ1-5, with 8 bases aligning to TRBD1. The germline gives CDR1 SGHTS, CDR2 YDEGEE. This CDR3 is 15 amino acids long. The junction had 8 bases not matched to a gene; V was cut back by 4 bases and J by 5 bases.